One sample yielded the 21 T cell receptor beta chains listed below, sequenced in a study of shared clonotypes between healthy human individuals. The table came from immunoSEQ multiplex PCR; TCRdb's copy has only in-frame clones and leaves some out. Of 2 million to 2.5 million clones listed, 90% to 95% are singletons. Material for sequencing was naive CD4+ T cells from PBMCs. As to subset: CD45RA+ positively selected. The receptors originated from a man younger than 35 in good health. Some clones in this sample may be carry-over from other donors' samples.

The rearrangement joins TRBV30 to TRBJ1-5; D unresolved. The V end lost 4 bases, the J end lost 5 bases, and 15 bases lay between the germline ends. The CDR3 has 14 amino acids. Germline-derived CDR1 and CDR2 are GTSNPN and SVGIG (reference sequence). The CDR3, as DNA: TGTGCCTGGAAACGGGGATATGAAGATCAGCCCCAGCATTTT. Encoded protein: CAWKRGYEDQPQHF. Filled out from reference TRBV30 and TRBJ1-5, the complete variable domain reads SQTIHQWPATLVQPVGSPLSLECTVEGTSNPNLYWYRQAAGRGLQLLFYSVGIGQISSEVPQNLSASRPQDRQFILSSKKLLLSDSGFYLCAWKRGYEDQPQHFGDGTRLSIL.

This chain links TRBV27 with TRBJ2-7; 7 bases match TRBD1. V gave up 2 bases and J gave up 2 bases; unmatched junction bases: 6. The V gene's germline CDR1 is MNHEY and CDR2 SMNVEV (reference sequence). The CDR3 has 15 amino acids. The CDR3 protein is CASSLAPDRTYEQYF. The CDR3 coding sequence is TGTGCCAGCAGTTTAGCTCCGGACAGGACCTACGAGCAGTACTTC.

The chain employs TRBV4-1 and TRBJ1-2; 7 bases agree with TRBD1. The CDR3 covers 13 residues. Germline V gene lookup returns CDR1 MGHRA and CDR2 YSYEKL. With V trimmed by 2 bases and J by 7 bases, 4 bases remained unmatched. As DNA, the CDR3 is TGCGCCAGCAGCCAAACAGGGGTATCTGGCTACACCTTC. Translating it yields CASSQTGVSGYTF.

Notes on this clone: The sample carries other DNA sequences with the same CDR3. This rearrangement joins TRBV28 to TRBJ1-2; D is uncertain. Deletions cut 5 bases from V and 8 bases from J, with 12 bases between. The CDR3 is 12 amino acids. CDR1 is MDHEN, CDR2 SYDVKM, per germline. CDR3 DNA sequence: TGTGCCAGCAGTCTCCCGGCAAGGGGCTACACCTTC. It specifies CASSLPARGYTF.

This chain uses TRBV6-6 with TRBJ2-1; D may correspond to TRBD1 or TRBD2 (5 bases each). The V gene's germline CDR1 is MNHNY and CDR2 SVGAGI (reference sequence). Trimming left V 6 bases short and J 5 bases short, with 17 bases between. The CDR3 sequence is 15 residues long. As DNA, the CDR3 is TGTGCCAGCAGGCTTTTCGGGAAGGGACACAATGAGCAGTTCTTC. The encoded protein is CASRLFGKGHNEQFF.

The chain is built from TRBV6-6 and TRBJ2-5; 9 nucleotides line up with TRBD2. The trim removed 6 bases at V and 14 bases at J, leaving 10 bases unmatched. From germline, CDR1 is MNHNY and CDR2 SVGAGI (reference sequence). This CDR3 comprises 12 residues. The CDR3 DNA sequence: TGTGCCAGCAGACCGGACGGACTAGCGTTCTACTTC. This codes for CASRPDGLAFYF.

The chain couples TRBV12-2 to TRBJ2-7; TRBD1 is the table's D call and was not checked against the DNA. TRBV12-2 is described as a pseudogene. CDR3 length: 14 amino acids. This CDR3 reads CASRLAGQAHEQYF. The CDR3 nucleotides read TGTGCAAGTCGCTTAGCCGGACAGGCCCACGAGCAGTACTTC.

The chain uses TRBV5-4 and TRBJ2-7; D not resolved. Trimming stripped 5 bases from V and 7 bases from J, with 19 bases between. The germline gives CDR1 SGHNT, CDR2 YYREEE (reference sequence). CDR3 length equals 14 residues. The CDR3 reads CASRPTPDFTEQYF. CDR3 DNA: TGTGCCAGCAGGCCAACTCCGGATTTTACAGAGCAGTACTTC.

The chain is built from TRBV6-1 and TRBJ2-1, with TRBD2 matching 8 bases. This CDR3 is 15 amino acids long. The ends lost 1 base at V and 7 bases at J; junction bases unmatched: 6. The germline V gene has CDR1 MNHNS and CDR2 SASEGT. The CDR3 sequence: CASSEVGRARNEQFF. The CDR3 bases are TGTGCCAGCAGTGAAGTCGGGAGGGCCAGGAATGAGCAGTTCTTC.

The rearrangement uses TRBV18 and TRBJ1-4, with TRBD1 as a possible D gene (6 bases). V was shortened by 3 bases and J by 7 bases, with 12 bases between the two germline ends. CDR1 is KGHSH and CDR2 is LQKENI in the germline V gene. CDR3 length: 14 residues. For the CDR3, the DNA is TGTGCCAGCTCACCGGGGGCGACTGGTGAAAAACTGTTTTTT. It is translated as CASSPGATGEKLFF.

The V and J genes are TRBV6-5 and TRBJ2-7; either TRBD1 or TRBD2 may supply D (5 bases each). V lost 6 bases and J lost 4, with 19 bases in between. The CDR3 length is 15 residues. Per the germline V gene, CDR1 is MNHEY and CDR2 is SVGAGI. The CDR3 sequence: CASSSGTAAKYEQYF. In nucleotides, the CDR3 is TGTGCCAGCAGCTCAGGGACGGCGGCGAAATACGAGCAGTACTTC.

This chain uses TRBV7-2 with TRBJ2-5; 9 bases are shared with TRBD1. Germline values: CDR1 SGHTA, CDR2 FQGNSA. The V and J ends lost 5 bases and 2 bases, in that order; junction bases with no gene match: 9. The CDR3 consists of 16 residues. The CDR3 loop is CASSPRPDRGQETQYF. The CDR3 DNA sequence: TGTGCCAGCAGCCCACGCCCGGACAGGGGACAAGAGACCCAGTACTTC.

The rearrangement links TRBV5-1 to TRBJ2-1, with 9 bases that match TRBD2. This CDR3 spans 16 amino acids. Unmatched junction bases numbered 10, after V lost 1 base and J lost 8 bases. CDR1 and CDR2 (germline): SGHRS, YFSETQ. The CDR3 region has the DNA TGCGCCAGCAGCTTGCCCGGGACTAGCCCGTTCTATGAGCAGTTCTTC. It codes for CASSLPGTSPFYEQFF.

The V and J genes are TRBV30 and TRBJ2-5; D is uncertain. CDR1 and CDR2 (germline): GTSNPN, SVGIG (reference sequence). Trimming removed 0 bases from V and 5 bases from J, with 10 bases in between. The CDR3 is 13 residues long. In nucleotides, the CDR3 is TGTGCCTGGAGTGTATCTTCAGGCGAGACCCAGTACTTC. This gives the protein CAWSVSSGETQYF.

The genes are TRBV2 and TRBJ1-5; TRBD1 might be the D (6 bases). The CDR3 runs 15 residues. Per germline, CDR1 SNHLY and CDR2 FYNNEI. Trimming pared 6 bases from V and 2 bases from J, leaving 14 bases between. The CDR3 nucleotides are TGTGCCAGCAGGGATTGGGGGCTAGGCAATCAGCCCCAGCATTTT. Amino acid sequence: CASRDWGLGNQPQHF.

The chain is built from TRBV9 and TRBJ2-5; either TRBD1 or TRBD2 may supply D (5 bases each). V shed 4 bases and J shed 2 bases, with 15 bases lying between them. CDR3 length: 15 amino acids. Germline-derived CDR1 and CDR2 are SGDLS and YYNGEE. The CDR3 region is CASSRRPGRQETQYF. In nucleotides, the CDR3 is TGTGCCAGCAGCAGACGACCGGGACGACAAGAGACCCAGTACTTC.

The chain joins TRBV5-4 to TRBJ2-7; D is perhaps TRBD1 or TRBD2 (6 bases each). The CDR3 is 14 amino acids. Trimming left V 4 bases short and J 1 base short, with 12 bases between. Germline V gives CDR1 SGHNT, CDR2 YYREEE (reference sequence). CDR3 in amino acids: CASSRRDTSYEQYF. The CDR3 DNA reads TGTGCCAGCAGCCGGCGGGACACATCCTACGAGCAGTACTTC. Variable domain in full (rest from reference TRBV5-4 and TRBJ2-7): ETGVTQSPTHLIKTRGQQVTLRCSSQSGHNTVSWYQQALGQGPQFIFQYYREEENGRGNFPPRFSGLQFPNYSSELNVNALELDDSALYLCASSRRDTSYEQYFGPGTRLTVT.

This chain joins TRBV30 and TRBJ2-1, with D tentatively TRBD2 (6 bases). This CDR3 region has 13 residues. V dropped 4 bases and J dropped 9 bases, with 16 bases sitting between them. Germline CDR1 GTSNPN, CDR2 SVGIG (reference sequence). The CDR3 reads CAWKEGGWSEQFF. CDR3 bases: TGTGCCTGGAAGGAGGGTGGATGGTCTGAGCAGTTCTTC.

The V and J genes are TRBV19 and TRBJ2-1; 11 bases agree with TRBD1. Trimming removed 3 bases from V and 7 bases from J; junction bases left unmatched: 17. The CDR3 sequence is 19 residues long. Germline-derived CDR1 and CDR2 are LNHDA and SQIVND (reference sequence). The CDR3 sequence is CASSILDRGLRAGVNEQFF. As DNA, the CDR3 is TGTGCCAGTAGTATCCTGGACAGGGGGCTACGAGCGGGAGTGAATGAGCAGTTCTTC.

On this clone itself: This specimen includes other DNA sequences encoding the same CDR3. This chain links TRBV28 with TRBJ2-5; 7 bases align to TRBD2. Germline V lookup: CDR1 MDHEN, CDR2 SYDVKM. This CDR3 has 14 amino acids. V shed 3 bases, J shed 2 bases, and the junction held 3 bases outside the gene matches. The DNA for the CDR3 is TGTGCCAGCAGTTTGGTGGGAGGGCAAGAGACCCAGTACTTC. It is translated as CASSLVGGQETQYF.

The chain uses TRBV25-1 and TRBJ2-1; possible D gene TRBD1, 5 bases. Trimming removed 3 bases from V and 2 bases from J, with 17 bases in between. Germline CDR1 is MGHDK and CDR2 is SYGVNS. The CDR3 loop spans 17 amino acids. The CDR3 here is CASSDRLGAWPYNEQFF. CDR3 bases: TGTGCCAGCAGTGATCGTCTAGGGGCTTGGCCCTACAATGAGCAGTTCTTC. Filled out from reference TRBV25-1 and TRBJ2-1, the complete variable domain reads EADIYQTPRYLVIGTGKKITLECSQTMGHDKMYWYQQDPGMELHLIHYSYGVNSTEKGDLSSESTVSRIRTEHFPLTLESARPSHTSQYLCASSDRLGAWPYNEQFFGPGTRLTVL.